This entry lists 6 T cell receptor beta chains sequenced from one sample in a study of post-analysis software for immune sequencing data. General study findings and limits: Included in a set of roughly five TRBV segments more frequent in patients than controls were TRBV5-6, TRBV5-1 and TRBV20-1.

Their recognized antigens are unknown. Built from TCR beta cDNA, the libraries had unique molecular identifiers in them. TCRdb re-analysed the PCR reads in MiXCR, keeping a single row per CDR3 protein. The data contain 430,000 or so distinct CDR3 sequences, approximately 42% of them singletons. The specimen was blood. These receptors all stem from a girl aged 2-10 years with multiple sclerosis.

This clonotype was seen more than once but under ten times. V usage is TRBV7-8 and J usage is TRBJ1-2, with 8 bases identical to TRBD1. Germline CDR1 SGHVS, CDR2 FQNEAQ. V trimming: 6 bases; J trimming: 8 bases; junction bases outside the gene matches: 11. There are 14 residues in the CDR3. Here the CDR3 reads CASSWDRSQGGYTF. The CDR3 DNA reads TGTGCCAGCAGTTGGGACAGGTCTCAGGGGGGCTACACCTTC.

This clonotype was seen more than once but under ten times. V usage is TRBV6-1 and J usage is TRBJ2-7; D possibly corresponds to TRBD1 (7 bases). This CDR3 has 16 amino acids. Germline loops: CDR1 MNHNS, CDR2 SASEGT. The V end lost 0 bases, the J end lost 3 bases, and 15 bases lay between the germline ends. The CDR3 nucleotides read TGTGCCAGCAGTGAAGCGTATGACAGGGACTTCTACGAGCAGTACTTC. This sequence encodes CASSEAYDRDFYEQYF.

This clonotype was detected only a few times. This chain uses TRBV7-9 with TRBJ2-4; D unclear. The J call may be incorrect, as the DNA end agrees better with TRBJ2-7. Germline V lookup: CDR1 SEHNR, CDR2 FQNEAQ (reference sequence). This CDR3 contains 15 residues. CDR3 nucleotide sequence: TGTGCCAGCAGCTACCCGACGGGCCTGGCTTACGAGCAGTACTTC. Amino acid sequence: CASSYPTGLAYEQYF.

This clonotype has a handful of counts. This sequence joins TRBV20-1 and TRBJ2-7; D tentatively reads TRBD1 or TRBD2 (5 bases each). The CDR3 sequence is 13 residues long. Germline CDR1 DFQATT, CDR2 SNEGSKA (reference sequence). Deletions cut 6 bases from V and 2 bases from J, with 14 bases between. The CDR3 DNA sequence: TGCAGTGCCACACCGGGACCTACCTACGAGCAGTACTTC. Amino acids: CSATPGPTYEQYF.

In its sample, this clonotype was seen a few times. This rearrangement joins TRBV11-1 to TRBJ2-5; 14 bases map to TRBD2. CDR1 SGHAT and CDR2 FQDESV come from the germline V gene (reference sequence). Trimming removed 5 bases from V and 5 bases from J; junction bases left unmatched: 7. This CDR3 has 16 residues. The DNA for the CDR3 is TGTGCCAGCAGCCGCGGGACTAGCGGGAGCGAGGAGACCCAGTACTTC. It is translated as CASSRGTSGSEETQYF.

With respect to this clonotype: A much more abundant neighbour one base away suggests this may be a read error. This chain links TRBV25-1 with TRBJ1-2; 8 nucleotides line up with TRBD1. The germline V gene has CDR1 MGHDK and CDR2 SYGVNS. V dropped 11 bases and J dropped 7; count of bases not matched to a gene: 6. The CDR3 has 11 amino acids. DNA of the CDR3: TGTGCCCCGCAGGGGGCTATTGGCTACACCTTC. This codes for CAPQGAIGYTF.